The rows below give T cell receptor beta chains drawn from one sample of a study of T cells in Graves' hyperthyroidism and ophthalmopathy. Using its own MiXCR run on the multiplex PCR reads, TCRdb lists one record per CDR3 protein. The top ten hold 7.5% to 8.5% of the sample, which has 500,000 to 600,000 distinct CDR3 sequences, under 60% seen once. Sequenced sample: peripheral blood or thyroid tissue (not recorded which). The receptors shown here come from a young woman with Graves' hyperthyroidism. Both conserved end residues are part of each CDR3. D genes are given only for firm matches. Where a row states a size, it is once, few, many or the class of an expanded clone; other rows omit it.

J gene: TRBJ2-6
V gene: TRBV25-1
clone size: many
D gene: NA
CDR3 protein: CASRDLQASGANVLTF
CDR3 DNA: TGTGCCAGCAGGGACTTACAAGCCTCTGGGGCCAACGTCCTGACTTTC

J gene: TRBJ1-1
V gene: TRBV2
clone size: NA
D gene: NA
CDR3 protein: CASSETSGWNNEAFF
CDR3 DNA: TGTGCCAGCAGTGAGACTAGCGGGTGGAACAATGAAGCTTTCTTT

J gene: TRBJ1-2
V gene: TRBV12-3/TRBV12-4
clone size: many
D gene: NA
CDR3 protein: CASSLLADNYGYTF
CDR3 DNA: TGTGCCAGCAGTTTACTGGCAGATAACTATGGCTACACCTTC

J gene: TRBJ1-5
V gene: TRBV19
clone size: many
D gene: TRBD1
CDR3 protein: CASSSGGTGNRRGPQHF
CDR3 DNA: TGTGCCAGTAGCTCAGGGGGGACAGGGAATCGAAGGGGGCCCCAGCATTTT

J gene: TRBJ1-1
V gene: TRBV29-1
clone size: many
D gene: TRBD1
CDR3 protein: CSAQGGIYTEAFF
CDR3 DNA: TGCAGCGCACAGGGGGGGATCTACACTGAAGCTTTCTTT

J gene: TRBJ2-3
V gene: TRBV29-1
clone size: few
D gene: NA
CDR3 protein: CSVQGGVTDTQYF
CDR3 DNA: TGCAGCGTTCAAGGGGGTGTCACAGATACGCAGTATTTT

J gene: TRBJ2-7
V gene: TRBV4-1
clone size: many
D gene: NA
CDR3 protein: CASSQRRGLGNEQYF
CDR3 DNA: TGCGCCAGCAGCCAAAGACGGGGTCTGGGTAACGAGCAGTACTTC

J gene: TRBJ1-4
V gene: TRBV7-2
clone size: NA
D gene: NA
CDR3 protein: CASSPLWAEKLFF
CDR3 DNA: TGTGCCAGCAGCCCCCTTTGGGCTGAAAAACTGTTTTTT

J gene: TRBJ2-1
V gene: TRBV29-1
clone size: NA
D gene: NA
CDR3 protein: CSVEIPGYGNEQFF
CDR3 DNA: TGCAGCGTTGAAATCCCAGGCTACGGCAATGAGCAGTTCTTC

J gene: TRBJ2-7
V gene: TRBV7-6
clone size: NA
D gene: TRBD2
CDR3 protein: CASSKPSGRNYNEQYF
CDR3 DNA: TGTGCCAGCAGCAAACCTAGCGGGAGGAACTACAATGAGCAGTACTTC

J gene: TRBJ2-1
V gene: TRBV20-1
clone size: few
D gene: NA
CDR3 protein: CSARRETIYNEQFF
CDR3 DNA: TGCAGTGCTAGACGGGAGACAATCTACAATGAGCAGTTCTTC

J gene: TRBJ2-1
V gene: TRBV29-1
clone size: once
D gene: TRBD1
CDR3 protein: CSVRDRGSRNEQFF
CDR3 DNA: TGCAGCGTTCGGGACAGGGGTAGTAGGAATGAGCAGTTCTTC

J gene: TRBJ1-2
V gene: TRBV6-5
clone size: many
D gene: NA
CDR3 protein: CASSYLQGQRGGYTF
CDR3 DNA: TGTGCCAGCAGTTACCTACAGGGACAACGGGGTGGCTACACCTTC

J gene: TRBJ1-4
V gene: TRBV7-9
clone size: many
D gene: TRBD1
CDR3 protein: CASSSDRTGSEKLFF
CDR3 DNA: TGTGCCAGCAGCTCGGACCGGACAGGTAGCGAAAAACTGTTTTTT

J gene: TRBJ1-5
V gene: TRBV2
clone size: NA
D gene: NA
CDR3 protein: CASLAGRSGEHF
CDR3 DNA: TGTGCCAGTTTAGCGGGGCGGTCGGGCGAGCATTTT

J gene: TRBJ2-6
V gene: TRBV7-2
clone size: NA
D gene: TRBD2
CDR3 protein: CASTGTSGLGRYVLTF
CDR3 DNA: TGCGCCAGCACCGGGACTAGCGGGTTGGGGCGCTACGTCCTGACTTTC

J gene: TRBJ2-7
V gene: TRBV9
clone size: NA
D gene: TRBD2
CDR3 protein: CASSAQAGGLHEQYF
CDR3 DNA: TGTGCCAGCAGCGCTCAAGCGGGAGGGCTACACGAGCAGTACTTC

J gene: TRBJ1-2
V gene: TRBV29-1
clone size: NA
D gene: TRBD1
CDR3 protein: CSVAQGAHGYTF
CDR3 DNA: TGCAGCGTTGCACAGGGGGCGCATGGCTACACCTTC

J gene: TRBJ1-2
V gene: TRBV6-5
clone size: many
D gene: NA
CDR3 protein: CASRGNGYTF
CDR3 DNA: TGTGCCAGCAGAGGAAATGGCTACACCTTC

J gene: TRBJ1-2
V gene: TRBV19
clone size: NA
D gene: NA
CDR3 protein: CASSTGSYGHTF
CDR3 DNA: TGTGCCAGTAGTACTGGATCATATGGCCACACCTTC

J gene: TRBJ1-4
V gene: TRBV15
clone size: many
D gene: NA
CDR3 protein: CATSRDLGAGANEKLFF
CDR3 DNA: TGTGCCACCAGCAGAGATCTGGGGGCAGGAGCTAATGAAAAACTGTTTTTT

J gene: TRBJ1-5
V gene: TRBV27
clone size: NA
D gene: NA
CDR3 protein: CASSLSINRNQPQHF
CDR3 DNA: TGTGCCAGCAGTTTATCGATAAACCGCAATCAGCCCCAGCATTTT

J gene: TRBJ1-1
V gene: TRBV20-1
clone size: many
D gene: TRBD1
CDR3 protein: CSAGHTGGPGTEAFF
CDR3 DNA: TGCAGTGCTGGCCACACAGGGGGCCCTGGCACTGAAGCTTTCTTT

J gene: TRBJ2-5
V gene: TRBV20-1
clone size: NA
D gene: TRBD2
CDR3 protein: CSAPGLAVQKETQYF
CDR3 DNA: TGCAGTGCTCCCGGACTAGCGGTCCAGAAAGAGACCCAGTACTTC

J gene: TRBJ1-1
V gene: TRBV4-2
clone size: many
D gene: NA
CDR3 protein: CASSQEPVSTEAFF
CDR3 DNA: TGTGCCAGCAGCCAAGAACCGGTATCCACTGAAGCTTTCTTT

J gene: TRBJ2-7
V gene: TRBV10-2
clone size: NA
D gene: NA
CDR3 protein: CASGGGYEQYF
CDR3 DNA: TGCGCCAGCGGGGGAGGCTACGAGCAGTACTTC

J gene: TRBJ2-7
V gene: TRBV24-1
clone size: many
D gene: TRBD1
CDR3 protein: CATSEGGQGGSYEQYF
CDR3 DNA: TGTGCCACCAGTGAGGGGGGACAGGGGGGATCCTACGAGCAGTACTTC

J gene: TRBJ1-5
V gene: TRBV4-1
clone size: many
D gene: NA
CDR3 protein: CASSQDFQGNQPQHF
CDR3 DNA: TGCGCCAGCAGCCAAGATTTCCAGGGCAATCAGCCCCAGCATTTT

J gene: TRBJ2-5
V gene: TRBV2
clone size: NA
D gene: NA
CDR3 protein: CASSEAHGQETQYF
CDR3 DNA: TGTGCCAGCAGTGAAGCGCACGGACAAGAGACCCAGTACTTC

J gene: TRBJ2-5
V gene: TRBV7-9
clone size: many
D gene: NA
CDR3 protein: CASSLVIGRSGETQYF
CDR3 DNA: TGTGCCAGCAGCTTAGTTATTGGGAGGTCTGGAGAGACCCAGTACTTC

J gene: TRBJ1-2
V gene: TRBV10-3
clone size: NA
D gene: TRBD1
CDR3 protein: CAISESDRGNGYTF
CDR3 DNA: TGTGCCATCAGTGAGTCCGACAGGGGGAATGGCTACACCTTC

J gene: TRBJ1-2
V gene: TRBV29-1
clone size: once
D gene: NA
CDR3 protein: CSVGDQAGLDGYTF
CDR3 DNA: TGCAGCGTTGGAGATCAGGCAGGGCTGGATGGCTACACCTTC

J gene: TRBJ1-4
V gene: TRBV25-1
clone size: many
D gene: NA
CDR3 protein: CASSESEKLFF
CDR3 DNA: TGTGCCAGCAGTGAATCTGAAAAACTGTTTTTT

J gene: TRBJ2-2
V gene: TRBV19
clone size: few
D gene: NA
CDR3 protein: CASSIEGSYTGELFF
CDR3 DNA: TGTGCCAGTAGTATAGAGGGATCGTACACCGGGGAGCTGTTTTTT

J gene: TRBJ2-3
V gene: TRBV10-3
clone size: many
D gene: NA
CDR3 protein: CAISDSLDTQYF
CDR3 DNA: TGTGCCATCAGCGACAGTCTCGATACGCAGTATTTT

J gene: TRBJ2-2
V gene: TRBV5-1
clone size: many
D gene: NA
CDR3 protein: CASSRRGAGELFF
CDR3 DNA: TGTGCCAGCAGTCGCAGAGGTGCCGGGGAGCTGTTTTTT

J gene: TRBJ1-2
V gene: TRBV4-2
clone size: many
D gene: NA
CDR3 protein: CASSQETLSSYGYTF
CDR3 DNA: TGTGCCAGCAGCCAAGAGACCTTGAGCTCGTATGGCTACACCTTC

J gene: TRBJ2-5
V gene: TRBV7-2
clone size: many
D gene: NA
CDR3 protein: CASSVRRLETQYF
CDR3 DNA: TGTGCCAGCAGCGTCAGGCGGCTGGAGACCCAGTACTTC

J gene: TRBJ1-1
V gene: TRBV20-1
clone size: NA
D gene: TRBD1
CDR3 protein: CSARAGQGVGNFTEAFF
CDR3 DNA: TGCAGTGCTAGGGCGGGACAGGGGGTCGGGAATTTCACTGAAGCTTTCTTT

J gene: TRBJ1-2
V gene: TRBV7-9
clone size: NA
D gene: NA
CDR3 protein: CASSLSTVGTGYGYTF
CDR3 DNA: TGTGCCAGCAGCTTATCCACAGTGGGCACCGGCTATGGCTACACCTTC

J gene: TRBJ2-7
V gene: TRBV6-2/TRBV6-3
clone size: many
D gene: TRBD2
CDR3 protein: CASISGSFDEQYF
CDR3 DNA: TGTGCCAGCATCAGCGGGAGTTTCGACGAGCAGTACTTC

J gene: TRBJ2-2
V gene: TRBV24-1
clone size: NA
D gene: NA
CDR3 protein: CATSGLLGVPGELFF
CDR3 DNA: TGTGCCACCAGTGGACTCCTAGGGGTCCCCGGGGAGCTGTTTTTT

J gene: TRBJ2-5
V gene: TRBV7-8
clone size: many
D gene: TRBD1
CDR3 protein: CASRPNTGGAETQYF
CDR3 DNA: TGTGCCAGCAGACCGAACACAGGGGGCGCGGAGACCCAGTACTTC

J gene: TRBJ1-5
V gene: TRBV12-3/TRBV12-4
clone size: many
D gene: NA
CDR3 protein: CASRRSNQPQHF
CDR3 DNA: TGTGCCAGCAGGAGAAGCAATCAGCCCCAGCATTTT

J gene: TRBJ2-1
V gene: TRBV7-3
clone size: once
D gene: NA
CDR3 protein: CASGTGPYNEQFF
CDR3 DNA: TGTGCCAGCGGCACAGGGCCCTACAATGAGCAGTTCTTC

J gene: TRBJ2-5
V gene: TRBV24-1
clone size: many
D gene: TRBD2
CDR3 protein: CATSDALAGEDAETQYF
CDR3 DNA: TGTGCCACCAGTGATGCCCTAGCGGGAGAGGACGCGGAGACCCAGTACTTC

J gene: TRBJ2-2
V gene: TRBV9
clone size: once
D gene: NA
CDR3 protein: CASSAPDTGELFF
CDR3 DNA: TGTGCCAGCAGCGCCCCCGACACCGGGGAGCTGTTTTTT

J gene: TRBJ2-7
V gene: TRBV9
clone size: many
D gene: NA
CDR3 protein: CASSVGDLSYEQYF
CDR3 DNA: TGTGCCAGCAGCGTGGGGGACCTATCCTACGAGCAGTACTTC

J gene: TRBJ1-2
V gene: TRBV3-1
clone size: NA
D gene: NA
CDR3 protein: CASSQGAGLFGYTF
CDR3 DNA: TGTGCCAGCAGCCAAGGCGCGGGTTTATTTGGCTACACCTTC

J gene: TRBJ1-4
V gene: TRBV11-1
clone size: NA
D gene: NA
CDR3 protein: CASSARDTNEKLFF
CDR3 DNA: TGTGCCAGCAGTGCTAGAGACACGAATGAAAAACTGTTTTTT

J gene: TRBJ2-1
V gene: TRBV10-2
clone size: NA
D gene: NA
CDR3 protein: CASSEFGPNEQFF
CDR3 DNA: TGCGCTAGCAGTGAATTTGGCCCCAATGAGCAGTTCTTC

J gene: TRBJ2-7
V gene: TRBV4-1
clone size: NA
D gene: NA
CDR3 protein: CASSSVAGQKPYEQYF
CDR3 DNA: TGCGCCAGCAGCTCGGTTGCGGGGCAGAAGCCCTACGAGCAGTACTTC

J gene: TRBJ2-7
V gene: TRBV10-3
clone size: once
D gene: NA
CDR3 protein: CAKPLRAVYEQYF
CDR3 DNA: TGTGCTAAGCCTTTGAGGGCTGTCTACGAGCAGTACTTC

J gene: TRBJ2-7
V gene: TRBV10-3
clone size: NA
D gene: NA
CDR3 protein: CTSSLAGTYEQYF
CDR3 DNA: TGTACCAGCAGCCTTGCGGGAACCTACGAGCAGTACTTC

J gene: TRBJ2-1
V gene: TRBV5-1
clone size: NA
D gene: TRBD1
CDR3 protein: CASRRDSNEQFF
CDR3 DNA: TGCGCCAGCAGACGGGACAGCAATGAGCAGTTCTTC

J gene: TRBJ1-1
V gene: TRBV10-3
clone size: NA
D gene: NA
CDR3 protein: CAISDGTIVDTEAFF
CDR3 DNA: TGTGCCATCAGTGACGGGACTATCGTGGACACTGAAGCTTTCTTT

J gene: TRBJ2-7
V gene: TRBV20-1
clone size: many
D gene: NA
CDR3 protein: CSARDPSTGDYEQYF
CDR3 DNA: TGCAGTGCTAGAGATCCCTCCACGGGAGATTACGAGCAGTACTTC

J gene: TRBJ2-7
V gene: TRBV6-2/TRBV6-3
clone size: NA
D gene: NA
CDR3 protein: CASSASGDTTYEQYF
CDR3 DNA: TGTGCCAGCAGTGCCTCCGGGGACACCACCTACGAGCAGTACTTC

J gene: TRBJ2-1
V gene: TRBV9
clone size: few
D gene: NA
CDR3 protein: CASSVGLERHEQFF
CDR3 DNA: TGTGCCAGCAGCGTAGGACTCGAGAGGCATGAGCAGTTCTTC